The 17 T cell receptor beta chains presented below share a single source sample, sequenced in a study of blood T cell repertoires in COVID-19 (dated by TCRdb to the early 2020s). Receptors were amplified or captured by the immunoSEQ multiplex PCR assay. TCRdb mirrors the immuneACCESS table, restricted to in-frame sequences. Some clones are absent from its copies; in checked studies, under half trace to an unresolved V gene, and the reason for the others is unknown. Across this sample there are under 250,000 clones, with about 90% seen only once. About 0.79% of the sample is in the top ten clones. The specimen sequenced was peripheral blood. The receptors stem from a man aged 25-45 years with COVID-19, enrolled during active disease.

CDR3 in DNA: TGTGCCAGCAGCTTAGACAGGGGCTGGACTGAAGCTTTCTTT. Protein product: CASSLDRGWTEAFF. The gene calls are TRBV7-9 and TRBJ1-1, with TRBD1 matching over 7 bases. Germline V gives CDR1 SEHNR, CDR2 FQNEAQ (reference sequence). The junction had 4 bases not matched to a gene; V was cut back by 1 base and J by 5 bases. This CDR3 is 14 amino acids long.

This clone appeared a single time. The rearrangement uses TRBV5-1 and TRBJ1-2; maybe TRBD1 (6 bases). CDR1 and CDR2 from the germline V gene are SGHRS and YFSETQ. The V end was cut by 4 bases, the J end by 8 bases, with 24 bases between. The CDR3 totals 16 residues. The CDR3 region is CASSTGTLADSYGYTF. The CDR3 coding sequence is TGCGCCAGCAGCACCGGGACACTGGCTGATTCTTACGGCTACACCTTC.

Here the CDR3 reads CASSLSGGEQYF. The CDR3, as DNA: TGCGCCAGCAGCTTGTCAGGGGGCGAGCAGTACTTC. This chain links TRBV5-1 with TRBJ2-7, with 7 bases matching TRBD1. The CDR3 is made up of 12 amino acids. CDR1 and CDR2 (germline): SGHRS, YFSETQ. V trimming: 1 base; J trimming: 6 bases; junction bases outside the gene matches: 1.

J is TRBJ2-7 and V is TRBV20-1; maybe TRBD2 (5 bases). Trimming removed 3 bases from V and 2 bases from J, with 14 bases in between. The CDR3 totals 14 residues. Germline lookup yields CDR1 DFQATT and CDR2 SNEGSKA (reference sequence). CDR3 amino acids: CSASSSGGPYEQYF. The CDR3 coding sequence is TGCAGTGCTAGTTCCAGCGGAGGACCCTACGAGCAGTACTTC.

The CDR3 here is CASSLTRGHFAFF. The CDR3 DNA reads TGTGCCAGCAGCTTAACCAGGGGGCATTTTGCTTTCTTT. The chain is built from TRBV7-2 and TRBJ1-1; 8 bases line up with TRBD1. V dropped 2 bases and J dropped 11; count of bases not matched to a gene: 7. Germline V CDR1 and CDR2: SGHTA, FQGNSA. This CDR3 region has 13 residues.

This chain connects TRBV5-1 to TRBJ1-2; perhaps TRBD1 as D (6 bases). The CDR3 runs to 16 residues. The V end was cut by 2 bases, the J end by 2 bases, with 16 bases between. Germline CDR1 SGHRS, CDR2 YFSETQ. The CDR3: CASSFFTGTKNYGYTF. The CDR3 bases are TGCGCCAGCAGCTTCTTTACCGGGACAAAAAACTATGGCTACACCTTC.

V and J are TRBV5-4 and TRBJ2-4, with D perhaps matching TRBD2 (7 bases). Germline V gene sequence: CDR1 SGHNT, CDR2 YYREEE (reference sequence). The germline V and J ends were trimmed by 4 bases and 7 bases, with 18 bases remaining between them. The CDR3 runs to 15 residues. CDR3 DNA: TGTGCCAGCAGCGGGGGGGCGGGAGTTGATAACATTCAGTACTTC. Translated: CASSGGAGVDNIQYF.

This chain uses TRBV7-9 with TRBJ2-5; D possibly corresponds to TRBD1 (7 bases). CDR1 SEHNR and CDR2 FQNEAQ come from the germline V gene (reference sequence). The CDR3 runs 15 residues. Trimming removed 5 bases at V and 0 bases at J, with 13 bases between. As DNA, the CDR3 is TGTGCCAGCAGCCCCTCAGGGGGGAACCAAGAGACCCAGTACTTC. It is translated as CASSPSGGNQETQYF.

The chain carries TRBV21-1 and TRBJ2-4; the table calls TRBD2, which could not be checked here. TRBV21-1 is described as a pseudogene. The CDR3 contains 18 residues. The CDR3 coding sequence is TGTGCCAGCAGTACCTCCCTAGGGGGGGCCACCCCAAAAAACATTCAGTACTTC. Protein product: CASSTSLGGATPKNIQYF.

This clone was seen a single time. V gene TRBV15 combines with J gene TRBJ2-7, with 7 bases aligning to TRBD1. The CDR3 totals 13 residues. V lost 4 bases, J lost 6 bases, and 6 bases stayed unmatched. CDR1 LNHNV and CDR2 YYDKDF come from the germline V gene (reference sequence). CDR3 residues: CATSNDDRAEQYF. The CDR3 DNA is TGTGCCACCAGCAACGATGACAGGGCCGAGCAGTACTTC.

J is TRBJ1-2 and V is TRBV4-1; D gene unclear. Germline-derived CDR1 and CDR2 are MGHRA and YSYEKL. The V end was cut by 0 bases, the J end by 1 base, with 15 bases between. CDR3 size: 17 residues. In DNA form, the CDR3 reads TGCGCCAGCAGCCAAGAGTTGGCCGGAGGACTTAACTATGGCTACACCTTC. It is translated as CASSQELAGGLNYGYTF.

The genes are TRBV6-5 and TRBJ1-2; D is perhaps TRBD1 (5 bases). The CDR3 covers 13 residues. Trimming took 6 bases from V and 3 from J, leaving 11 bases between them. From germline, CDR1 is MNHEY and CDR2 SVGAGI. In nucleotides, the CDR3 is TGTGCCAGCAGGGGGGGTCTGGACTATGGCTACACCTTC. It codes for CASRGGLDYGYTF.

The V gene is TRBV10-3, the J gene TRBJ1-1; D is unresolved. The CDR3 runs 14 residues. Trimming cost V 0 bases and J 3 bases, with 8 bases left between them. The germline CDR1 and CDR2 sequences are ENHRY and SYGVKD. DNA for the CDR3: TGTGCCATCAGTGAGTCGGGAGAACACACTGAAGCTTTCTTT. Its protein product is CAISESGEHTEAFF.

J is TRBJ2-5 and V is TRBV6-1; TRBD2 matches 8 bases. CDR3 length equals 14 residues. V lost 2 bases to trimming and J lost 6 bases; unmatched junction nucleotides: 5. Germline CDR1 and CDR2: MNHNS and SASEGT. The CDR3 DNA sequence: TGTGCCAGCAGTGAACACGGGGGGGGAAAGACCCAGTACTTC. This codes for CASSEHGGGKTQYF.

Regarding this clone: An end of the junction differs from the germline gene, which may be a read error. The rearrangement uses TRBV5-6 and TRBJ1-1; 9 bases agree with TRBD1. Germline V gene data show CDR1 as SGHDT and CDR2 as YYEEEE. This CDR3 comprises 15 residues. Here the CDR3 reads CASSLYGQGNAEAFF. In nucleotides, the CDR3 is TGTGCCAGCAGCCTTTATGGACAGGGGAACGCTGAAGCTTTCTTT.

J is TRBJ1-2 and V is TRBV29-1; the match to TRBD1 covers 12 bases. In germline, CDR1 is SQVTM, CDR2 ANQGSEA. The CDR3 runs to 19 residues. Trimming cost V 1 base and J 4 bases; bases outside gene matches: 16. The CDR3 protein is CSVEGSFQGTGGKFYGYTF. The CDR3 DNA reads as TGCAGCGTTGAAGGGTCTTTCCAGGGGACAGGGGGCAAGTTCTATGGCTACACCTTC.

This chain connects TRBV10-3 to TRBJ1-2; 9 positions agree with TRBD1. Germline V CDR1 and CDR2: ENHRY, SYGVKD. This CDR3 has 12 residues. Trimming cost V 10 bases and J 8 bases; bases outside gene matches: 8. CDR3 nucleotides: TGTGCCACCTGGGGGACAGGGATCGGCTACACCTTC. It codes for CATWGTGIGYTF.